The text below deals with one TCR beta chain. It has no known antigen specificity. No clone much larger than this one lies a single base away; base qualities are absent. This entry belongs to a study of response to subunit inactivated influenza vaccine (dated by TCRdb to the late 2010s). Study-level background: To follow how T cells responded to a trivalent subunit inactivated influenza vaccine, the researchers relied on deep quantitative profiling of the T cell receptor repertoire. On the study overall, not on this receptor specifically: It was suggested by the authors that each seasonal influenza vaccination may recruit only a limited number of new T cells.

The protocol used for the library was RT-PCR. Sequencing took place on an Illumina HiSeq 2500. Using fastp trimming at Q25 and MiXCR clonotype assembly, TCRdb reanalyzed the public sequencing data and kept in-frame beta chains. One record per CDR3 amino acid sequence lists the most common genes and DNA. In this sample the table shows 280,000 or so distinct CDR3 sequences, 21% of which occur a single time. The ten largest account for roughly 10% of the sample. The material was PBMCs from blood, obtained about 20 months after vaccination. This clonotype was sampled from a man aged 50 to 75 who received an inactivated influenza vaccine. Donor details come from another sample of the same person, matched by shared clones.

The base sequence is TGCGCCAGCAGCTTGGCCGAGGGCGAGGTGCGAGGCACTGAAGCTTTCTTT. The resulting protein is CASSLAEGEVRGTEAFF. In this chain, TRBV5-1 is recombined with TRBJ1-1, with the D gene too uncertain to name. There are 17 amino acids in the CDR3, from cysteine to phenylalanine inclusive. Kept here is only the CDR3 DNA, which spans 51 bases and is read in frame from base 1. V is cut by 0 bases and J by 4 bases, and the space between the germline ends is 19 bases. Sequences SGHRS (CDR1) and YFSETQ (CDR2) are obtained from the germline V gene.